The T cell receptor beta chain under discussion was sequenced for a study of CD8 T cells in Susac syndrome. An input of about 0.45 to 1 ug of RNA was subjected to reverse transcription using random hexamers. One entry per CDR3 protein results from TCRdb running MiXCR on the immunoSEQ multiplex PCR reads. Seen here are about 430,000 distinct CDR3 sequences, approximately 89% observed once, and the top ten hold about 0.1%. Trimming took off 4 bases at V and 8 bases at J, with 18 bases between the two ends. Germline V gene sequence: CDR1 SGHRS, CDR2 YFSETQ. This CDR3 contains 15 residues. This clonotype was seen a few times.

Sequencing was carried out using CD8+ T cells from PBMCs. The TCR comes from a human donor with multiple sclerosis. The chain couples TRBV5-1 to TRBJ2-2; possible D gene TRBD2, 5 bases. The CDR3 is CASSEWAEEMGELFF. For the CDR3, the DNA is TGCGCCAGCAGCGAGTGGGCGGAGGAGATGGGGGAGCTGTTTTTT.